The T cell receptor (beta chain) under discussion was sequenced for a study of blood T cell repertoires in COVID-19. CDR3 length: 16 amino acids. The V end lost 2 bases, the J end lost 4 bases, and 15 bases lay between the germline ends. From germline, CDR1 is MNHNS and CDR2 SASEGT. TCRdb keeps only in-frame clones here, not all; method: immunoSEQ multiplex PCR. The data show approximately 150,000 clones, about 88% seen once. V usage is TRBV6-1 and J usage is TRBJ1-3; D is unclear. This sequence originates from a woman older than 75 with COVID-19, enrolled during active disease. The sequenced sample consisted of peripheral blood. The chain's CDR3 is CASSELGGGVGNTIYF. Written as DNA, the CDR3 is TGTGCCAGCAGTGAATTAGGAGGCGGAGTAGGAAACACCATATATTTT.